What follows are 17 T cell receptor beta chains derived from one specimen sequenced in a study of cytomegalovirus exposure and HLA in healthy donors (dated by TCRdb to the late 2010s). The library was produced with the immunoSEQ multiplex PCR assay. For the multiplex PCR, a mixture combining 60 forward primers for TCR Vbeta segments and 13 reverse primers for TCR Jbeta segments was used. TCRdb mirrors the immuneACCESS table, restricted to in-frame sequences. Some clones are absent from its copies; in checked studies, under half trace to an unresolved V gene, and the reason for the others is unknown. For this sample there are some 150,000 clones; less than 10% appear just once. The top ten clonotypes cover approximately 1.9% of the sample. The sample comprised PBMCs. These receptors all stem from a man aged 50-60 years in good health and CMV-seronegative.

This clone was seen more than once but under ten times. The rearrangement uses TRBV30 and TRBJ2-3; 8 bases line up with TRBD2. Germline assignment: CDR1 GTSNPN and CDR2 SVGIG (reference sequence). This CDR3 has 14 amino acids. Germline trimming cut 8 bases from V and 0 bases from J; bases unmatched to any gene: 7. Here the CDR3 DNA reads TGTGCCACCACACGGGGGGGAAGCACAGATACGCAGTATTTT. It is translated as CATTRGGSTDTQYF.

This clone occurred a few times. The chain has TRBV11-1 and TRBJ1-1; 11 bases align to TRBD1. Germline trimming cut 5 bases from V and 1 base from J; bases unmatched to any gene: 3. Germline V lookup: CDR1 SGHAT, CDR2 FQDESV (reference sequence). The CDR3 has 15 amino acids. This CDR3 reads CASSLGQGENTEAFF. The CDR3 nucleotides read TGTGCCAGCAGCCTGGGACAGGGGGAGAACACTGAAGCTTTCTTT.

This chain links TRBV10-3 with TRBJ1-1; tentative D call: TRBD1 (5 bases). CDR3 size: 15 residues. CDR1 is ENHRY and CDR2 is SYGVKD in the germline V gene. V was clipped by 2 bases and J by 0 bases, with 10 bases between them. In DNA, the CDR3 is TGTGCCATCAGTGAGCGGGGGGATCTGAACACTGAAGCTTTCTTT. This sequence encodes CAISERGDLNTEAFF.

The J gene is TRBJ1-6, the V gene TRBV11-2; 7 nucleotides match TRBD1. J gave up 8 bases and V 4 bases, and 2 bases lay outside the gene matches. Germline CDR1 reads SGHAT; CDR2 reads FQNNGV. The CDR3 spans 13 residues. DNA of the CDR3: TGTGCCAGCAGCTCAGACAGGGATTCACCCCTCCACTTT. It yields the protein CASSSDRDSPLHF.

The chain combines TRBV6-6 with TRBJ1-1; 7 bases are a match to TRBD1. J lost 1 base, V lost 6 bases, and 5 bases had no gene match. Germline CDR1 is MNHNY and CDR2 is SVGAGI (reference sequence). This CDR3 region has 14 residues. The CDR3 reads CASSQGQPNTEAFF. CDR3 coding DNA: TGTGCCAGCAGCCAGGGACAGCCGAACACTGAAGCTTTCTTT.

In DNA, the CDR3 is TGTGCCAGCTCACCTCGACAGGGGGCACCCCTCCACTTT. It is translated as CASSPRQGAPLHF. The rearrangement links TRBV18 to TRBJ1-6; 9 bases align to TRBD1. The CDR3 has 13 amino acids. CDR1 and CDR2 from the germline V gene are KGHSH and LQKENI. With V trimmed by 3 bases and J by 11 bases, 2 bases remained unmatched.

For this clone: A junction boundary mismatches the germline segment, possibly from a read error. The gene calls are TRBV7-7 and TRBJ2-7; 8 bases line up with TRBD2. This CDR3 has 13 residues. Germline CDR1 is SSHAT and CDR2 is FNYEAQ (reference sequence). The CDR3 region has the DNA TGTGCTAGCAGCGCGGGACTAGGGGGCGAGCAGTACTTC. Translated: CASSAGLGGEQYF. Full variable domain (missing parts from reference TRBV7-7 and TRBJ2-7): GAGVSQSPRYKVTKRGQDVTLRCDPISSHATLYWYQQALGQGPEFLTYFNYEAQPDKSGLPSDRFSAERPEGSISTLTIQRTEQRDSAMYRCASSAGLGGEQYFGPGTRLTVT.

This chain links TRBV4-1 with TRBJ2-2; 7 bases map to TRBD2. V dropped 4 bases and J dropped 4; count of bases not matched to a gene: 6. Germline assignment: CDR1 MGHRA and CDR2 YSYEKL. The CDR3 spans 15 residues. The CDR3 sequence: CASSLTGGSTGELFF. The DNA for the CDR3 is TGCGCCAGCAGCCTAACCGGGGGGAGCACCGGGGAGCTGTTTTTT.

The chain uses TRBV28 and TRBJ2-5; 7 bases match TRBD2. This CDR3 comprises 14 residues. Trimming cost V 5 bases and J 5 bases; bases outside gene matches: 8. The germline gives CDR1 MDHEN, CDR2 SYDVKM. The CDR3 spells CASSPSSGEETQYF. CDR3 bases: TGTGCCAGCAGTCCGTCTAGCGGAGAGGAGACCCAGTACTTC.

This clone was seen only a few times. The CDR3 bases are TGTGCCAGTAGTACCACGGGACAGGGTTTCGAGCAGTACTTC. Translation gives CASSTTGQGFEQYF. The chain is built from TRBV19 and TRBJ2-7, with 9 bases identical to TRBD1. The CDR3 spans 14 residues. V was clipped by 4 bases and J by 6 bases; unmatched bases: 7. Per the germline V gene, CDR1 is LNHDA and CDR2 is SQIVND (reference sequence).

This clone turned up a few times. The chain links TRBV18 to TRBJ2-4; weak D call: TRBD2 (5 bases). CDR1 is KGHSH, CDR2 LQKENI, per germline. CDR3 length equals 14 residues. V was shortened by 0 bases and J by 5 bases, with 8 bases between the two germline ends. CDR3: CASSPPGRENIQYF. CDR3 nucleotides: TGTGCCAGCTCACCACCGGGGAGAGAAAACATTCAGTACTTC.

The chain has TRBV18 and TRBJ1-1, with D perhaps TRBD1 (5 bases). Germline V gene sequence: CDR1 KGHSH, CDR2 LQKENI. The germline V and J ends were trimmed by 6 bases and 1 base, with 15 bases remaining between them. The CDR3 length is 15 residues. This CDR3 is CASSPSGGRNTEAFF. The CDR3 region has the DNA TGTGCCAGCTCGCCCTCGGGGGGGAGGAACACTGAAGCTTTCTTT.

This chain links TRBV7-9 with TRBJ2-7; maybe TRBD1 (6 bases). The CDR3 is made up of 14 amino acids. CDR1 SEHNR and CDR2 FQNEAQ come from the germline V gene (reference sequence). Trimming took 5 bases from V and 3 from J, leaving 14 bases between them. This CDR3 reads CASSPLGAGYEQYF. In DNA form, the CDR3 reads TGTGCCAGCAGCCCGTTGGGGGCGGGCTACGAGCAGTACTTC.

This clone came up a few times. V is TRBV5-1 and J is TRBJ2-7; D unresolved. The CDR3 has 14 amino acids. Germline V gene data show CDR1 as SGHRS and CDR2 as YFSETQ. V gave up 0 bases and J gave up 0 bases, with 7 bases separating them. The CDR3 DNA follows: TGCGCCAGCAGCTTGGGGCCGCTCTCCTACGAGCAGTACTTC. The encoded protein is CASSLGPLSYEQYF.

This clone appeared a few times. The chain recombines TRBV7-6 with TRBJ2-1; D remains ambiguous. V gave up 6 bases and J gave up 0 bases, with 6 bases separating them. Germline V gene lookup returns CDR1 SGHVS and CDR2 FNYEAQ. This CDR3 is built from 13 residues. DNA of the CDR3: TGTGCCAGCAGGGAGAACTCCTACAATGAGCAGTTCTTC. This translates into CASRENSYNEQFF.

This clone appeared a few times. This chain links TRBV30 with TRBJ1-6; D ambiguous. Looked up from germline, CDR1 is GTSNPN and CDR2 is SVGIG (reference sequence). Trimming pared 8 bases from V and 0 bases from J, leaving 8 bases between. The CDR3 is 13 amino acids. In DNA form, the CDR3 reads TGTGCCGGCCGGGACTCCTATAATTCACCCCTCCACTTT. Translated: CAGRDSYNSPLHF.

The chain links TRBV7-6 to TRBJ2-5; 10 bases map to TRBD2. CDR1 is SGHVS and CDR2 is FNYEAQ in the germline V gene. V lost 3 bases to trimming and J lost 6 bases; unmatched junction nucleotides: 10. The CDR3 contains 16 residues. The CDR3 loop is CASSLVTSGRAKTQYF. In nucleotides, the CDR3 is TGTGCCAGCAGCTTGGTCACGAGCGGGAGGGCAAAGACCCAGTACTTC.